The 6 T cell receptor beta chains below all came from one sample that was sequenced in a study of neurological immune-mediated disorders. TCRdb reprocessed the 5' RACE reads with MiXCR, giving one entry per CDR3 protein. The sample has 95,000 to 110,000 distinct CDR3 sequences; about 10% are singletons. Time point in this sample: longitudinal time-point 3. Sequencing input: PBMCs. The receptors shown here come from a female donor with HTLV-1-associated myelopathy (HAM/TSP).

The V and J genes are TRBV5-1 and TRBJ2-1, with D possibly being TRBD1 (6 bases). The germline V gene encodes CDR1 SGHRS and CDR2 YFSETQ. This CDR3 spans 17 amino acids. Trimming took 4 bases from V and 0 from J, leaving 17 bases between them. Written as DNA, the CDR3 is TGCGCCAGCAGCCCCGGGACAACGAGCTACTCCTACAATGAGCAGTTCTTC. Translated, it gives CASSPGTTSYSYNEQFF.

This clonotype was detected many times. Written as DNA, the CDR3 is TGTGCCAGCAGTAGACAGGGGTATGAAGCTTTCTTT. Protein sequence: CASSRQGYEAFF. The V call is TRBV2, the J call TRBJ1-1, with 8 bases lining up with TRBD1. This CDR3 spans 12 amino acids. Germline CDR1 is SNHLY and CDR2 is FYNNEI. V gave up 5 bases and J gave up 7 bases; unmatched junction bases: 3.

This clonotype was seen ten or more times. The CDR3 region is CASRIGTGADTQYF. Written as DNA, the CDR3 is TGTGCCAGCAGGATCGGGACAGGCGCAGATACGCAGTATTTT. The chain couples TRBV6-1 to TRBJ2-3; 8 bases align to TRBD1. The germline V gene encodes CDR1 MNHNS and CDR2 SASEGT. With V trimmed by 6 bases and J by 4 bases, 6 bases remained unmatched. This CDR3 region has 14 residues.

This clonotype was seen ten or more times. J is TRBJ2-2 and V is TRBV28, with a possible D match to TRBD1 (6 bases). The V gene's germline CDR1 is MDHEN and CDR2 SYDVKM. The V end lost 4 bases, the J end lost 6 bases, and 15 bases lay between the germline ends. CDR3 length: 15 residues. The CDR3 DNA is TGTGCCAGCAGTTCCGTCGAAGGACAGCCCGGGGAGCTGTTTTTT. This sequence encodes CASSSVEGQPGELFF.

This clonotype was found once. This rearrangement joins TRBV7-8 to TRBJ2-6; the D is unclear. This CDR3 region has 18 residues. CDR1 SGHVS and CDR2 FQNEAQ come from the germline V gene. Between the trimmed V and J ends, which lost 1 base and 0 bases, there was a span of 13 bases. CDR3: CASSLVGVDFSGANVLTF. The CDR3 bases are TGTGCCAGCAGCTTAGTTGGGGTTGATTTCTCTGGGGCCAACGTCCTGACTTTC.

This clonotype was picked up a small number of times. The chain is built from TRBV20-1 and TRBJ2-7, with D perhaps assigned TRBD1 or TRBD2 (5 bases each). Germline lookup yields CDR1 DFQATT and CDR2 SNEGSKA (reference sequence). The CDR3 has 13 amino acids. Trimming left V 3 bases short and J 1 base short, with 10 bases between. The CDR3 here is CSASGTLSYEQYF. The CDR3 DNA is TGCAGTGCTAGTGGGACCCTTTCCTACGAGCAGTACTTC.